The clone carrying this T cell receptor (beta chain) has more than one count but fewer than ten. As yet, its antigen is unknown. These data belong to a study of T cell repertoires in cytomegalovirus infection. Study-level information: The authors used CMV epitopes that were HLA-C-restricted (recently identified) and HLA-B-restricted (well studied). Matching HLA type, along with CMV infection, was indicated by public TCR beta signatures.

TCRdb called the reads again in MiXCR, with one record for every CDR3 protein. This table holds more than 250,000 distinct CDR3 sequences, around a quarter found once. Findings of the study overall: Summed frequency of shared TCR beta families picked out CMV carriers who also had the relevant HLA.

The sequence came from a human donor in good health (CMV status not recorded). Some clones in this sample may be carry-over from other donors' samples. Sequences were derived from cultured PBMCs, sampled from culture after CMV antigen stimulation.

The CDR3 protein is CASSLARSYEQYF. CDR3 DNA: TGTGCCAGCAGCTTAGCGCGCTCCTACGAGCAGTACTTC. The chain combines TRBV7-6 with TRBJ2-7; no reliable D call. The CDR3 is 13 residues long. Trimming removed 0 bases at V and 0 bases at J, with 3 bases between. CDR1 and CDR2 from the germline V gene are SGHVS and FNYEAQ.